This TCR beta chain was sequenced in a study of T cells in localized non-small cell lung cancer. Study observations and caveats: Median roughly 57 top-100 tumor clones were shared with paired adjacent lung. Measurement of T cell clonality placed uninvolved adjacent lung highest, above the level in tumor.

The protocol was immunoSEQ multiplex PCR, while the TCRdb copy is restricted to in-frame clones and leaves out a portion. In the table there are tens of thousands of clones, around 80% of which are singletons. The CDR3 consists of 15 residues. Germline V gene data show CDR1 as MNHEY and CDR2 as SMNVEV (reference sequence). V shed 3 bases and J shed 2 bases, with 14 bases lying between them. Regarding this clone: Its antigen is still unknown.

J is TRBJ2-7 and V is TRBV27, with a tentative D call TRBD1 (5 bases). Sequenced here: peripheral blood, sampled before any cancer treatment. This TCR was recovered from a male donor at least 60 years old with stage III squamous cell lung carcinoma. This CDR3 reads CASSLSYGQTYEQYF. The CDR3 region has the DNA TGTGCCAGCAGTTTGTCCTACGGACAAACCTACGAGCAGTACTTC.